This T cell receptor (beta chain) is from a study of blood T cell repertoires in COVID-19. Study-wide background: Samples taken during acute and convalescent COVID-19 were collected in the United States, Italy and Spain. The cDNA or gDNA used as material had been derived from T cells, B-cell-depleted T cells, or PBMCs.

How the authors handled the data: Nucleated cell number was recorded as an estimate derived from reference gene primer amplification. The assay was immunoSEQ multiplex PCR, and TCRdb's table has in-frame clones only and misses some. Clone size and V and J calls were adopted from that table, with D and trimming inferred from the DNA. This repertoire shows 50,000 to 65,000 clones, approximately 80% found once; its top ten account for about 5.4%. Between the trimmed V and J ends, which lost 4 bases and 5 bases, there was a span of 15 bases. This CDR3 comprises 15 residues. Germline CDR1 and CDR2: SNHLY and FYNNEI.

This chain uses TRBV2 with TRBJ1-5; D ambiguous. The clonotype comes from a woman aged 60 to 75 with acute or convalescent COVID-19. Sequencing used peripheral blood. The CDR3 region is CASSGSDTSHQPQHF. In DNA, the CDR3 is TGTGCCAGCAGTGGCAGTGACACGTCCCATCAGCCCCAGCATTTT.